This passage covers 13 T cell receptor beta chains from one sample sequenced in a study of response to subunit inactivated influenza vaccine. MiXCR, applied by TCRdb to the RT-PCR reads, yields one record per CDR3 protein. The profile shows a few hundred thousand distinct CDR3 sequences, around 20% of them singletons. The sequenced sample was PBMCs from blood, obtained about 20 months after vaccination. The receptors shown here come from a man aged 45 to 75 who received an inactivated influenza vaccine.

This sequence joins TRBV18 and TRBJ2-1; D remains ambiguous. Germline V gene lookup returns CDR1 KGHSH and CDR2 LQKENI. The CDR3 consists of 12 residues. V gave up 2 bases and J gave up 6 bases, with 5 bases separating them. CDR3 DNA: TGTGCCAGCTCACCAAAGACCAATGAGCAGTTCTTC. Translated: CASSPKTNEQFF.

The CDR3 bases are TGTGCCAGCAGTTTCCCAGGGATCGTGAACACCGGGGAGCTGTTTTTT. Translating gives CASSFPGIVNTGELFF. The V gene is TRBV28, the J gene TRBJ2-2, with D possibly matching TRBD1 (5 bases). Trimming removed 3 bases at V and 1 base at J, with 12 bases between. This CDR3 has 16 amino acids. Germline CDR1 reads MDHEN; CDR2 reads SYDVKM.

This clonotype was observed many times. The V call is TRBV21-1, the J call TRBJ1-5. TRBV21-1 is recorded as a pseudogene. This CDR3 has 18 amino acids. The CDR3 loop reads CASSKALYPRLGNQPQHF. The CDR3 bases are TGTGCCAGCAGCAAAGCGCTTTATCCCCGGCTAGGCAATCAGCCCCAGCATTTT.

The chain couples TRBV29-1 to TRBJ2-7, with 7 bases lining up with TRBD1. Germline CDR1 is SQVTM and CDR2 is ANQGSEA. This CDR3 is built from 12 residues. Trimming removed 4 bases from V and 2 bases from J; junction bases left unmatched: 2. The CDR3 DNA sequence: TGCAGCGTTGGGGACAGCACCTACGAGCAGTACTTC. Amino acids: CSVGDSTYEQYF.

J is TRBJ1-1 and V is TRBV28, with TRBD1 matching over 7 bases. With V trimmed by 5 bases and J by 2 bases, 8 bases remained unmatched. Germline V gene data show CDR1 as MDHEN and CDR2 as SYDVKM. This CDR3 is 15 amino acids long. This CDR3 is CASSPGDRENTEAFF. The CDR3, as DNA: TGTGCCAGCAGTCCCGGGGACAGAGAAAACACTGAAGCTTTCTTT. The full variable domain, rest sourced from reference TRBV28 and TRBJ1-1, is DVKVTQSSRYLVKRTGEKVFLECVQDMDHENMFWYRQDPGLGLRLIYFSYDVKMKEKGDIPEGYSVSREKKERFSLILESASTNQTSMYLCASSPGDRENTEAFFGQGTRLTVV.

In its sample, this clonotype was seen once. The CDR3 loop reads CATSRDEGETQYF. CDR3 coding DNA: TGTGCCACCAGCAGAGACGAAGGGGAGACCCAGTACTTC. J is TRBJ2-5 and V is TRBV15; no clear D. The CDR3 extends over 13 amino acids. Germline CDR1 and CDR2: LNHNV and YYDKDF (reference sequence). The germline V and J ends were trimmed by 0 bases and 5 bases, with 7 bases remaining between them.

The V call is TRBV6-5, the J call TRBJ2-5; TRBD1 might be the D (5 bases). CDR1 MNHEY and CDR2 SVGAGI come from the germline V gene. The germline V and J ends were trimmed by 0 bases and 2 bases, with 13 bases remaining between them. There are 16 residues in the CDR3. This chain's CDR3 is CASSYSGQDPQETQYF. The CDR3 DNA follows: TGTGCCAGCAGTTACTCTGGACAAGACCCGCAAGAGACCCAGTACTTC.

There are a few counts of this clonotype. The chain employs TRBV11-2 and TRBJ2-5, with 8 bases that match TRBD1. Per germline, CDR1 SGHAT and CDR2 FQNNGV. The length of the CDR3 is 17 residues. With V trimmed by 5 bases and J by 4 bases, 15 bases remained unmatched. CDR3 DNA sequence: TGTGCCAGCAGCCGACGAATTGGACAGGGCGGTGGAGAGACCCAGTACTTC. As protein: CASSRRIGQGGGETQYF.

The sample holds a few counts of this clonotype. The rearrangement links TRBV20-1 to TRBJ2-2; TRBD2 aligns across 7 bases. J lost 4 bases, V lost 6 bases, and 11 bases had no gene match. Per germline, CDR1 DFQATT and CDR2 SNEGSKA (reference sequence). The CDR3 length is 15 residues. CDR3 residues: CSAENGGRVTGELFF. CDR3 in DNA: TGCAGTGCCGAAAATGGGGGGAGGGTCACCGGGGAGCTGTTTTTT.

This clonotype was detected a few times. The chain joins TRBV5-1 to TRBJ2-2; TRBD1 might be the D (5 bases). Looked up from germline, CDR1 is SGHRS and CDR2 is YFSETQ. The germline V and J ends were trimmed by 0 bases and 4 bases, with 10 bases remaining between them. The CDR3 has 15 residues. The CDR3 protein is CASSLEDTPTGELFF. As DNA, the CDR3 is TGCGCCAGCAGCTTGGAGGACACCCCCACCGGGGAGCTGTTTTTT. Full variable domain (remainder filled in from reference TRBV5-1 and TRBJ2-2): KAGVTQTPRYLIKTRGQQVTLSCSPISGHRSVSWYQQTPGQGLQFLFEYFSETQRNKGNFPGRFSGRQFSNSRSEMNVSTLELGDSALYLCASSLEDTPTGELFFGEGSRLTVL.

The V gene is TRBV5-1, the J gene TRBJ2-3; maybe TRBD2 (7 bases). The CDR3 contains 15 residues. The germline V gene encodes CDR1 SGHRS and CDR2 YFSETQ. Trimming removed 2 bases at V and 2 bases at J, with 12 bases between. The CDR3 DNA sequence: TGCGCCAGCAGCTTCGTGGGGGGGCTCACAGATACGCAGTATTTT. This codes for CASSFVGGLTDTQYF.

The chain joins TRBV27 to TRBJ2-1; maybe TRBD2 (6 bases). There are 16 residues in the CDR3. Germline CDR1 MNHEY, CDR2 SMNVEV (reference sequence). V was shortened by 5 bases and J by 4 bases, with 18 bases between the two germline ends. The CDR3 DNA reads as TGTGCCAGCAGTGCCATCACTAGCTGGCTATACAATGAGCAGTTCTTC. This encodes CASSAITSWLYNEQFF.

This clonotype was picked up a small number of times. The V and J genes are TRBV12-3 or TRBV12-4 and TRBJ1-1; D is uncertain. CDR3 size: 12 residues. Trimming took off 7 bases at V and 9 bases at J, with 15 bases between the two ends. The CDR3, as DNA: TGTGCCAGCACCGTTGGGGAGGTTAAAGCTTTCTTT. It is translated as CASTVGEVKAFF.